The next 10 T cell receptor beta chains were all read from a single sample in a study of cytomegalovirus exposure and HLA in healthy donors. TCRdb keeps only in-frame clones here, not all; method: immunoSEQ multiplex PCR. This sample has more than 45,000 clones; about 93% occur once, and the top ten carry under 3%. The sequenced sample was PBMCs. Source of these receptors: a man in his late teens or twenties in good health and CMV-seronegative.

The chain carries TRBV6-6 and TRBJ1-1; 8 bases fit TRBD1. Germline CDR1 MNHNY, CDR2 SVGAGI (reference sequence). Trimming took 6 bases from V and 8 from J; bases not matched to a gene: 8. CDR3 length: 13 residues. CDR3 in DNA: TGTGCCAGCAGAGACAGGGGATTAGAGGAAGCTTTCTTT. It encodes CASRDRGLEEAFF.

V gene TRBV20-1 combines with J gene TRBJ1-1; 9 bases align to TRBD1. Germline assignment: CDR1 DFQATT and CDR2 SNEGSKA (reference sequence). Germline trimming cut 1 base from V and 12 bases from J; bases unmatched to any gene: 3. CDR3 length: 11 amino acids. The CDR3 DNA is TGCAGTGCTAGAGGGGACAGGGTAACTTTCTTT. Translation: CSARGDRVTFF.

The chain carries TRBV19 and TRBJ2-7; 10 bases fit TRBD1. Germline-derived CDR1 and CDR2 are LNHDA and SQIVND (reference sequence). The V segment lost 3 bases and the J segment 3 bases; nucleotides outside the gene matches: 5. This CDR3 is built from 15 residues. For the CDR3, the DNA is TGTGCCAGTAGTATTGGGGACAGGGGATTCTACGAGCAGTACTTC. Its translation is CASSIGDRGFYEQYF.

The gene calls are TRBV28 and TRBJ2-7; the match to TRBD1 covers 7 bases. The germline gives CDR1 MDHEN, CDR2 SYDVKM. The CDR3 spans 14 residues. Trimming cost V 4 bases and J 4 bases; bases outside gene matches: 7. The CDR3 region has the DNA TGTGCCAGCAGTTCCGGACAGGCTATTTACGAGCAGTACTTC. This translates into CASSSGQAIYEQYF.

The chain uses TRBV19 and TRBJ1-2; maybe TRBD1 (6 bases). The CDR3 extends over 12 amino acids. With 7 bases removed from V and 4 bases from J, the gap between germline ends came to 10 bases. Germline V gives CDR1 LNHDA, CDR2 SQIVND (reference sequence). The CDR3 region is CASTPDSYGYTF. In DNA, the CDR3 is TGTGCCAGTACTCCGGACAGCTATGGCTACACCTTC. Combining the CDR3 with reference TRBV19 and TRBJ1-2 gives the whole variable domain DGGITQSPKYLFRKEGQNVTLSCEQNLNHDAMYWYRQDPGQGLRLIYYSQIVNDFQKGDIAEGYSVSREKKESFPLTVTSAQKNPTAFYLCASTPDSYGYTFGSGTRLTVV.

The rearrangement uses TRBV5-1 and TRBJ1-1; D is perhaps TRBD1 (5 bases). The V and J ends lost 0 bases and 1 base respectively, with 7 bases between them. The CDR3 is made up of 14 amino acids. CDR1 SGHRS and CDR2 YFSETQ come from the germline V gene. The CDR3 coding sequence is TGCGCCAGCAGCTTGGTGCAGGGGAACACTGAAGCTTTCTTT. It specifies CASSLVQGNTEAFF. Based on the CDR3 plus reference TRBV5-1 and TRBJ1-1, the full variable domain is KAGVTQTPRYLIKTRGQQVTLSCSPISGHRSVSWYQQTPGQGLQFLFEYFSETQRNKGNFPGRFSGRQFSNSRSEMNVSTLELGDSALYLCASSLVQGNTEAFFGQGTRLTVV.

The gene calls are TRBV11-2 and TRBJ2-3; 11 positions match TRBD2. Germline V gene lookup returns CDR1 SGHAT and CDR2 FQNNGV. Trimming cost V 5 bases and J 10 bases; bases outside gene matches: 11. The CDR3 runs to 15 residues. The CDR3 DNA reads as TGTGCCAGCAGCCCTGATAGCGGGAGGGCCTCTGCGCAGTATTTT. Amino acid sequence: CASSPDSGRASAQYF.

The rearrangement uses TRBV7-6 and TRBJ2-2; 9 bases fit TRBD1. The CDR3 covers 15 residues. CDR1 is SGHVS, CDR2 FNYEAQ, per germline. Unmatched junction bases numbered 1, after V lost 1 base and J lost 4 bases. The CDR3 DNA reads as TGTGCCAGCAGCTTAGGACAGGGGGGCACCGGGGAGCTGTTTTTT. It translates to CASSLGQGGTGELFF.

V gene TRBV28 combines with J gene TRBJ1-2; D uncertain. The CDR3 has 13 amino acids. V gave up 7 bases and J gave up 2 bases, with 11 bases separating them. The germline V gene has CDR1 MDHEN and CDR2 SYDVKM. CDR3 nucleotide sequence: TGTGCCAGCAACTTTGGTCACAACTATGGCTACACCTTC. This gives the protein CASNFGHNYGYTF.

The chain uses TRBV21-1 and TRBJ2-2; TRBD2 is the table's D call, not checked against the DNA. TRBV21-1 is a pseudogene segment. There are 15 residues in the CDR3. The CDR3 nucleotides are TGTGCCAGCAGCAAGTCGGAGCGGAACACCGGGGAGCTGTTTTTT. Translated: CASSKSERNTGELFF.